One and the same sample provided the 5 T cell receptor beta chains below, sequenced in a study of T cell responses to AZD1222 COVID-19 vaccine. The data were produced by immunoSEQ multiplex PCR, yet TCRdb's version contains in-frame clones alone and is incomplete. The sample contains roughly 120,000 clones, 70% to 85% of which appear only once. The sample consisted of peripheral blood, taken on day 0 of AZD1222 vaccination. These TCRs come from an adult in good health.

This clone was seen more than once but under ten times. The chain is built from TRBV24-1 and TRBJ1-2; TRBD1 might be the D (6 bases). V lost 3 bases, J lost 1 base, and 8 bases lay in between. From germline, CDR1 is KGHDR and CDR2 SFDVKD. The CDR3 totals 14 residues. The CDR3 DNA reads as TGTGCCACCAGTGATGGGACATTTAACTATGGCTACACCTTC. Translating gives CATSDGTFNYGYTF.

The chain links TRBV30 to TRBJ2-6, with D uncertain. Per germline, CDR1 GTSNPN and CDR2 SVGIG (reference sequence). Trimming stripped 2 bases from V and 3 bases from J, with 11 bases between. The CDR3 totals 15 residues. CDR3 sequence (DNA): TGTGCCTGGAGTTCTGGGCTAGGTGGGGCCAACGTCCTGACTTTC. Translation gives CAWSSGLGGANVLTF. The full variable domain, completed using reference TRBV30 and TRBJ2-6, is SQTIHQWPATLVQPVGSPLSLECTVEGTSNPNLYWYRQAAGRGLQLLFYSVGIGQISSEVPQNLSASRPQDRQFILSSKKLLLSDSGFYLCAWSSGLGGANVLTFGAGSRLTVL.

The chain couples TRBV15 to TRBJ1-4, with 9 bases fitting TRBD1. Trimming removed 5 bases from V and 5 bases from J; junction bases left unmatched: 6. Germline CDR1 and CDR2: LNHNV and YYDKDF (reference sequence). The CDR3 contains 15 residues. The DNA for the CDR3 is TGTGCCACCAGCTCACAGGACAGGGGAAATGAAAAACTGTTTTTT. Its translation is CATSSQDRGNEKLFF.

V is TRBV28 and J is TRBJ1-1; possible D gene TRBD1, 6 bases. Germline V lookup: CDR1 MDHEN, CDR2 SYDVKM. This CDR3 contains 15 residues. Trimming left V 7 bases short and J 3 bases short, with 18 bases between. Here the CDR3 reads CASTRGAGRDTEAFF. The CDR3 region has the DNA TGTGCCAGCACGAGGGGGGCAGGTCGTGACACTGAAGCTTTCTTT.

The genes are TRBV4-1 and TRBJ1-1; TRBD1 matches at 7 bases. Germline loops: CDR1 MGHRA, CDR2 YSYEKL. V was clipped by 4 bases and J by 0 bases; unmatched bases: 8. CDR3 length equals 16 residues. The CDR3 bases are TGCGCCAGCAGCCCGTCGGGACAGCTCATGAACACTGAAGCTTTCTTT. Amino acids: CASSPSGQLMNTEAFF.